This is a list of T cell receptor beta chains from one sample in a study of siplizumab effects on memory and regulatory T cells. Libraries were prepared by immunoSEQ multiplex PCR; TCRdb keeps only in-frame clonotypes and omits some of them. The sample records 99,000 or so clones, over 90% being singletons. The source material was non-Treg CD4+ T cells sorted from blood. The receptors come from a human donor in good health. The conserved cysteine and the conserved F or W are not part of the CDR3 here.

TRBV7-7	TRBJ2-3	ASSLSTSGTDTQY
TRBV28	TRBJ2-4	ASSFTGGAKNIQY
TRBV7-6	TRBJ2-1	ASSLGSSYNEQF
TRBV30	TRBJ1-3	AWSAVIGALSGNTIY
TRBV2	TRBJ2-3	ASSDSSIGRRSTDTQY
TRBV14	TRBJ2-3	ASSQGFRAVSTDTQY
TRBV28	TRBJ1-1	ASTPPGRTEAF
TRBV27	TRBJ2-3	ASSPSRVTDTQY
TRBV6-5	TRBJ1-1	ASTRDRGNTEAF
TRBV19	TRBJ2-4	ASSIITSGTRKNIQY
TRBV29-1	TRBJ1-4	SVDINEKLF
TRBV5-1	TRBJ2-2	ASSSFGAGELF
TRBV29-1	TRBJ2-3	SVRTSGRADTQY
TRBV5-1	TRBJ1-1	ASSLGDRASEAF
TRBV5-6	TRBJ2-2	ASSFRSYNTGELF
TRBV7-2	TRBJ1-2	ASSFGARVGYGYT
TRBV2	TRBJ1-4	ASRDTYEKLF
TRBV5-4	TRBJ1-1	ASSPSGVYEAF
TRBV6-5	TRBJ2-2	ASTRELHTGELF
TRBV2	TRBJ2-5	ASSMYQETQY
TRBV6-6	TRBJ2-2	ASIGLTNTEELF
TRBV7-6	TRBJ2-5	ASSRLLGLETQY